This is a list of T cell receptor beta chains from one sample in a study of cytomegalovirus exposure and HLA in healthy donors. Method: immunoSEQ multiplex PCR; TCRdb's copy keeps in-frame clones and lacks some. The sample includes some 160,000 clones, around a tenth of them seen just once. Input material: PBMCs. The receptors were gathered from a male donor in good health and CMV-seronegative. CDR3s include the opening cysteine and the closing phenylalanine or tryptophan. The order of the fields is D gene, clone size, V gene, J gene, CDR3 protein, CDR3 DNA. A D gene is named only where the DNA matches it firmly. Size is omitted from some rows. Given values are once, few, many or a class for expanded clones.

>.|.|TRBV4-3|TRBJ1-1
CASSQTQGNTEAFF
TGCGCCAGCAGCCAGACGCAGGGGAACACTGAAGCTTTCTTT
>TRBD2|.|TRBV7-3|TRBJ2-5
CASSTGLAGAKETQYF
TGTGCCAGCAGCACCGGACTAGCGGGGGCCAAAGAGACCCAGTACTTC
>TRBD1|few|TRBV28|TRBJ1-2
CASRPEGAANYGYTF
TGTGCCAGCAGGCCTGAGGGGGCGGCTAACTATGGCTACACCTTC
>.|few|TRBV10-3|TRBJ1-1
CAINAQGGTEAFF
TGTGCCATCAACGCTCAGGGAGGGACTGAAGCTTTCTTT
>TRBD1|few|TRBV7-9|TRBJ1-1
CASSAGQLNTEAFF
TGTGCCAGCAGCGCGGGACAGCTGAACACTGAAGCTTTCTTT
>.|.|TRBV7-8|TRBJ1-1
CASSLVWGRRETEAFF
TGTGCCAGCAGCTTAGTGTGGGGACGGAGGGAGACTGAAGCTTTCTTT
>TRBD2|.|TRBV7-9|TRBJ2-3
CASSPSTSGGPTDTQYF
TGTGCCAGCAGCCCCAGCACTAGCGGGGGGCCCACAGATACGCAGTATTTT
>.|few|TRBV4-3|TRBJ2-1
CASSGLHSSYNEQFF
TGCGCCAGCAGCGGCCTCCATTCTTCCTACAATGAGCAGTTCTTC
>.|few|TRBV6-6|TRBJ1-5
CASSPRPGIGNQPQHF
TGTGCCAGCAGTCCGCGCCCGGGAATAGGCAATCAGCCCCAGCATTTT
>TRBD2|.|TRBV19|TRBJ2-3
CASSVGLADTQYF
TGTGCCAGTAGTGTCGGACTAGCAGATACGCAGTATTTT
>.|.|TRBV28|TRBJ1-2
CASRSLGSAGWKNYGYTF
TGTGCCAGCAGATCCCTGGGGTCGGCAGGGTGGAAAAACTATGGCTACACCTTC
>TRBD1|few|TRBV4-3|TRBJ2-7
CASSVGTGNEQYF
TGCGCCAGCAGTGTCGGGACAGGGAACGAGCAGTACTTC
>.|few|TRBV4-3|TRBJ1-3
CASSLRGGGNTIYF
TGCGCCAGCAGCCTCCGGGGTGGCGGAAACACCATATATTTT
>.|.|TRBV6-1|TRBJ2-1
CASSEYPRSSYNEQFF
TGTGCCAGCAGTGAATATCCGCGGAGCTCCTACAATGAGCAGTTCTTC
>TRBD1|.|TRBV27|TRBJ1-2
CASSLSGTGYGYTF
TGTGCCAGCAGTCTATCCGGGACAGGGTACGGCTACACCTTC
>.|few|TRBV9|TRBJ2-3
CASSVVERMTQYF
TGTGCCAGCAGCGTAGTAGAGCGTATGACGCAGTATTTT
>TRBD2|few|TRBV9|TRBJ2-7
CASSVGLSGGASYEQYF
TGTGCCAGCAGCGTAGGCTTATCCGGGGGGGCCTCCTACGAGCAGTACTTC
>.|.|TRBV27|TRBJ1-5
CASSLSTRNQPQHF
TGTGCCAGCAGTTTATCGACAAGGAATCAGCCCCAGCATTTT
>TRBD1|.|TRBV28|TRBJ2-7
CASSLGTGGFHEQYF
TGTGCCAGCAGTTTGGGGACAGGGGGATTCCACGAGCAGTACTTC